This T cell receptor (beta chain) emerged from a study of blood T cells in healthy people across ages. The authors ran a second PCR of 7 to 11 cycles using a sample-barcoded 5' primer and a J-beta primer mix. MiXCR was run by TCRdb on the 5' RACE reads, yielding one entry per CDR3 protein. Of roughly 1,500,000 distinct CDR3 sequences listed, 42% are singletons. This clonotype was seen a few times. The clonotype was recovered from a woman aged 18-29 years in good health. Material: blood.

CDR3 sequence reads: CSAGQGTDSGNTIYF. In DNA, the CDR3 is TGCAGCGCCGGACAGGGGACCGACTCTGGAAACACCATATATTTT. This chain uses TRBV29-1 with TRBJ1-3; 9 bases line up with TRBD1. Germline CDR1 SQVTM, CDR2 ANQGSEA. The V gene end was trimmed by 7 bases and the J gene end by 0 bases; junction bases not matched to a gene: 7. The CDR3 totals 15 residues.